Listed here is a single TCR beta chain. What it recognizes is unknown. Other DNA sequences in this specimen translate into the identical CDR3. The data were produced by immunoSEQ multiplex PCR, yet TCRdb's version contains in-frame clones alone and is incomplete. The profile shows roughly 2 million clones, almost 96% of them singletons. The entry originates in a study of shared clonotypes between healthy human individuals. Findings of the study overall: In several donors, around 5% of naive CD4 clonotypes appeared in common. The expectation was that sequencing depth would affect clonotype sharing among donors. Non-shared clonotypes were found to have lower generation probabilities than the clonotypes that were shared by all four of the sorted-subset donors.

The study separated CD4+ cells into CD45RA+ naive and CD45RA-negative memory subsets. The CDR3 extends over 15 amino acids. Per germline, CDR1 SGDLS and CDR2 YYNGEE. With V trimmed by 3 bases and J by 4 bases, 3 bases remained unmatched. The specimen was naive CD4+ T cells sorted from blood. Subset described: CD45RA+ positively selected. The V gene is TRBV9, the J gene TRBJ2-1; 11 positions match TRBD2. The clonotype was recovered from a man younger than 35 in good health. Written as DNA, the CDR3 is TGTGCCAGCAGCGGGGGGACTAGCGGATACAATGAGCAGTTCTTC. Translation gives CASSGGTSGYNEQFF.